Listed below are T cell receptor beta chains from one sample, sequenced in a study of cytomegalovirus exposure and HLA in healthy donors. Produced via immunoSEQ multiplex PCR; TCRdb's table is partial and in-frame only. The repertoire consists of roughly 300,000 clones, with 86% occurring once and the leading ten covering about 0.8%. The sample taken for sequencing was PBMCs. These TCRs come from a woman aged 18-29 years in good health and CMV-seronegative. CDR3s include the opening cysteine and the closing phenylalanine or tryptophan. D genes are given only for firm matches. Where a row states a size, it is once, few, many or the class of an expanded clone; other rows omit it.

>NA|TRBJ2-5|NA|TRBV27
CASSLYPPTGETQYF
TGTGCCAGCAGTTTATATCCCCCCACCGGGGAGACCCAGTACTTC
>TRBD1|TRBJ2-6|NA|TRBV5-1
CASSLSSGGSGANVLTF
TGCGCCAGCAGCTTGTCTTCAGGGGGCTCTGGGGCCAACGTCCTGACTTTC
>TRBD1|TRBJ1-1|once|TRBV6-5
CASAPTGVNTEAFF
TGTGCCAGCGCCCCGACAGGGGTGAACACTGAAGCTTTCTTT
>NA|TRBJ1-5|NA|TRBV2
CASSSYSNQPQHF
TGTGCCAGCAGCTCGTATAGCAATCAGCCCCAGCATTTT
>NA|TRBJ2-1|NA|TRBV4-2
CASSQERDYRGNEQFF
TGTGCCAGCAGCCAAGAACGCGACTACCGGGGAAATGAGCAGTTCTTC
>TRBD1|TRBJ2-1|NA|TRBV27
CASSLGTGSGEQFF
TGTGCCAGCAGTTTAGGGACAGGGTCGGGTGAGCAGTTCTTC
>TRBD1|TRBJ2-2|NA|TRBV7-8
CASSRFTGGANTGELFF
TGTGCCAGCAGCCGGTTTACAGGGGGCGCGAACACCGGGGAGCTGTTTTTT
>NA|TRBJ1-4|NA|TRBV28
CASSWRDEKLFF
TGTGCCAGCTCCTGGAGGGACGAAAAACTGTTTTTT
>TRBD2|TRBJ2-1|NA|TRBV13
CASSWVSGNKMNNEQFF
TGTGCCAGCAGCTGGGTTAGCGGGAATAAGATGAACAATGAGCAGTTCTTC
>TRBD1|TRBJ2-7|NA|TRBV27
CASSIAGQGAYEQYF
TGTGCCAGCAGTATAGCCGGACAGGGTGCCTACGAGCAGTACTTC
>NA|TRBJ2-7|NA|TRBV4-2
CASSYSPKPSSEQYF
TGTGCCAGCAGCTACTCCCCCAAGCCTTCGTCCGAGCAGTACTTC
>NA|TRBJ2-2|once|TRBV28
CASSPRQLRQGLVTGELFF
TGTGCCAGCAGTCCCCGCCAGTTGAGGCAGGGGTTAGTAACCGGGGAGCTGTTTTTT
>TRBD1|TRBJ2-1|NA|TRBV5-1
CASRLGTASYNEQFF
TGCGCCAGCCGTCTAGGGACAGCTTCCTACAATGAGCAGTTCTTC
>NA|TRBJ2-3|NA|TRBV7-9
CASSGWTTDTQYF
TGTGCCAGCAGCGGATGGACTACAGATACGCAGTATTTT
>TRBD2|TRBJ2-7|NA|TRBV9
CASSPSPGGVKQLHYEQYF
TGTGCCAGCAGCCCATCCCCGGGAGGTGTAAAACAGCTACACTACGAGCAGTACTTC
>NA|TRBJ2-3|NA|TRBV19
CASISSGTDTQYF
TGTGCCAGTATTAGTAGCGGCACAGATACGCAGTATTTT
>TRBD1|TRBJ1-1|NA|TRBV18
CASSPGDSLMNTEAFF
TGTGCCAGCTCACCCGGGGACAGCCTCATGAACACTGAAGCTTTCTTT
>TRBD2|TRBJ2-1|once|TRBV28
CATRTSGIWEQFF
TGTGCCACGAGGACTAGCGGTATCTGGGAGCAGTTCTTC
>NA|TRBJ2-7|NA|TRBV7-2
CASSLAGLYEQYF
TGTGCCAGCAGCTTGGCTGGGCTCTACGAGCAGTACTTC
>TRBD1|TRBJ2-5|NA|TRBV5-1
CASSPTGEQETQYF
TGCGCCAGCAGCCCGACAGGGGAGCAAGAGACCCAGTACTTC
>NA|TRBJ2-7|NA|TRBV6-6
CASSYSEGAAEQYF
TGTGCCAGCAGTTACTCGGAGGGGGCAGCCGAGCAGTACTTC
>TRBD2|TRBJ2-5|NA|TRBV7-2
CASSSIAGGPKTQYF
TGTGCCAGCAGCTCCATAGCGGGAGGGCCGAAGACCCAGTACTTC
>NA|TRBJ1-3|once|TRBV6-1
CASQLSSGNTIYF
TGTGCCAGCCAACTAAGCTCTGGAAACACCATATATTTT
>NA|TRBJ2-7|NA|TRBV7-2
CASTQGSADEQYF
TGTGCCAGCACCCAGGGGTCGGCGGACGAGCAGTACTTC
>NA|TRBJ1-1|NA|TRBV5-4
CASSLVTGSTEAFF
TGTGCCAGCAGCTTGGTTACGGGGAGCACTGAAGCTTTCTTT
>TRBD2|TRBJ2-1|NA|TRBV6-5
CASSPSLGLVNEQFF
TGTGCCAGCAGCCCATCCCTGGGACTAGTCAATGAGCAGTTCTTC
>NA|TRBJ2-3|once|TRBV28
CASSLGQPRDTQYF
TGTGCCAGCAGTTTAGGCCAGCCGAGGGATACGCAGTATTTT
>NA|TRBJ2-1|NA|TRBV29-1
CSVETGGRLFIF
TGCAGCGTTGAAACAGGCGGACGGCTTTTTATCTTC
>TRBD1|TRBJ1-2|NA|TRBV11-2
CASSHGTGYTDGYTF
TGTGCCAGCAGCCACGGGACAGGTTATACTGATGGCTACACCTTC
>TRBD1|TRBJ2-7|NA|TRBV6-6
CASSPIQGNPYEQYF
TGTGCCAGCAGTCCCATACAGGGGAACCCCTACGAGCAGTACTTC
>TRBD2|TRBJ2-1|NA|TRBV4-1
CASGSLAGAVNEQFF
TGCGCCAGCGGGAGCCTAGCGGGAGCGGTCAATGAGCAGTTCTTC
>TRBD1|TRBJ2-3|NA|TRBV5-6
CASRRAGGTDTQYF
TGTGCCAGCAGACGGGCAGGGGGAACAGATACGCAGTATTTT
>TRBD1|TRBJ1-3|NA|TRBV2
CASSAVYRGSGNTIYF
TGTGCCAGCAGTGCCGTTTACAGGGGCTCCGGAAACACCATATATTTT
>NA|TRBJ2-1|once|TRBV9
CASSEGAREQFF
TGTGCCAGCTCGGAGGGGGCCCGTGAGCAGTTCTTC
>TRBD2|TRBJ2-5|NA|TRBV28
CASSLPSGLAGGPGETQYF
TGTGCCAGCAGTCTCCCCTCGGGACTAGCGGGAGGGCCTGGGGAGACCCAGTACTTC
>NA|TRBJ1-5|NA|TRBV6-5
CASRLGGAGDQPQHF
TGTGCCAGCAGATTAGGGGGGGCAGGAGATCAGCCCCAGCATTTT
>TRBD2|TRBJ2-1|NA|TRBV7-2
CASSLDPSGSSYNEQFF
TGTGCCAGCAGCTTAGACCCTAGCGGAAGCTCCTACAATGAGCAGTTCTTC
>TRBD2|TRBJ2-5|NA|TRBV25-1
CASRRKEGTSVFETQYF
TGTGCCAGCCGTCGGAAAGAGGGGACTAGCGTTTTCGAGACCCAGTACTTC
>NA|TRBJ1-1|NA|TRBV29-1
CSVEDPGGAGIAGAFF
TGCAGCGTTGAAGATCCGGGGGGCGCAGGGATCGCCGGAGCTTTCTTT
>TRBD1|TRBJ2-7|NA|TRBV7-9
CASSRDSGTYEQYF
TGTGCCAGCAGCCGGGACAGCGGTACCTACGAGCAGTACTTC